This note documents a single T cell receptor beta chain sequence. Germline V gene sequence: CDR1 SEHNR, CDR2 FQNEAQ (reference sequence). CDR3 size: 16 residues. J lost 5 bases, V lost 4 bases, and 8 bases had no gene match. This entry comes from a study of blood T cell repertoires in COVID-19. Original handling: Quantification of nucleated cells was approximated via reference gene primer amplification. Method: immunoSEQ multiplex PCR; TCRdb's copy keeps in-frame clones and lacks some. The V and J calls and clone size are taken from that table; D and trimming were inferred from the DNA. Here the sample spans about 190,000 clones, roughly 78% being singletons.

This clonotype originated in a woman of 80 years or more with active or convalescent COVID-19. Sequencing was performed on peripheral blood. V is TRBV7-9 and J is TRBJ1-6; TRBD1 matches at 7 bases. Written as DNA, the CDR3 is TGTGCCAGCAGCTATAGCAAGCAGGGGGATAATTCACCCCTCCACTTT. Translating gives CASSYSKQGDNSPLHF.